The TCR beta chain under discussion was sequenced for a study of CD8 T cells in Susac syndrome. Random hexamers were used to reverse transcribe the RNA input (roughly 0.5 to 1 ug). Across 54 Vbeta and 13 Jbeta, immunoSEQ multiplex PCR amplified TCR beta CDR3. TCRdb itself ran the immunoSEQ multiplex PCR reads through MiXCR, one entry per CDR3 protein. The table has about 250,000 distinct CDR3 sequences, just over 90% seen once. Sample: CD4+ T cells from PBMCs. This clonotype was obtained from a human donor with multiple sclerosis.

CDR3 sequence (DNA): TGCGCCAGCAGTGAAATGGGGGGGCCCTACGAGCAGTACTTC. Protein: CASSEMGGPYEQYF. The chain combines TRBV10-2 with TRBJ2-7; weak D call: TRBD2 (7 bases). Germline loops: CDR1 WSHSY, CDR2 SAAADI. Trimming removed 3 bases from V and 2 bases from J, with 11 bases in between. This CDR3 is 14 amino acids long.